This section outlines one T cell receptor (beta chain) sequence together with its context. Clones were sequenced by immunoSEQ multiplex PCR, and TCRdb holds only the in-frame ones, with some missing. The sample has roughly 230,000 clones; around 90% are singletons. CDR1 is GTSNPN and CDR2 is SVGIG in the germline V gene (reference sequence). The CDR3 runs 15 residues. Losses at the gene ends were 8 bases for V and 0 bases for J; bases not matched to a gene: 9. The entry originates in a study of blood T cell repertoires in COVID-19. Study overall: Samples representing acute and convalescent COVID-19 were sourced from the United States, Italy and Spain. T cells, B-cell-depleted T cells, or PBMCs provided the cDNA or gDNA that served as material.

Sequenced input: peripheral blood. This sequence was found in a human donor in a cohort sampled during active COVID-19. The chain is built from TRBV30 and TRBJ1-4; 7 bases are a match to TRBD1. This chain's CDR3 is CASRTGFATNEKLFF. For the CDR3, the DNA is TGTGCCAGCAGGACAGGATTTGCAACTAATGAAAAACTGTTTTTT.